These T cell receptor beta chains were read from a single sample in a study of blood T cell repertoires in COVID-19. TCRdb keeps only in-frame clones here, not all; method: immunoSEQ multiplex PCR. The sample lists approximately 90,000 clones; about 90% were seen once. The specimen sequenced was peripheral blood. The origin of the receptors is a human donor with acute or convalescent COVID-19. The donor label of this sample is uncertain. The CDR3 runs from the conserved cysteine through the conserved F or W. Fields, in order: V gene, CDR3 length, J gene, clone size, D gene, CDR3 DNA, CDR3 protein. The D gene is left open where the match is weak. Rows give clone size only sometimes, using once, few, many, or a class for an expanded clone.

v_gene: TRBV2; len: 18; j_gene: TRBJ2-5; abundance: NA; d_gene: NA; CDR3nt: TGTGCCAGCAGTGAAGAAGTGCCAATGGGTTCGGGGGTGGAGACCCAGTACTTC; CDR3aa: CASSEEVPMGSGVETQYF
v_gene: TRBV4-1; len: 15; j_gene: TRBJ2-7; abundance: few; d_gene: TRBD2; CDR3nt: TGCGCCAGCAGCACTAGCGGGGGTTACTCCTACGAGCAGTACTTC; CDR3aa: CASSTSGGYSYEQYF
v_gene: TRBV2; len: 15; j_gene: TRBJ1-5; abundance: NA; d_gene: TRBD1; CDR3nt: TGTGCCAGCAGCATCCGGGACAGGGGGCATCAGCCCCAGCATTTT; CDR3aa: CASSIRDRGHQPQHF
v_gene: TRBV2; len: 14; j_gene: TRBJ1-1; abundance: NA; d_gene: NA; CDR3nt: TGTGCCAGCAGTGAAGCCTTGGGGCGCACTGAAGCTTTCTTT; CDR3aa: CASSEALGRTEAFF
v_gene: TRBV19; len: 15; j_gene: TRBJ2-1; abundance: NA; d_gene: TRBD2; CDR3nt: TGTGCCAGTAGTACCGGGGGGGCCTCGCGGAATGAGCAGTTCTTC; CDR3aa: CASSTGGASRNEQFF
v_gene: TRBV29-1; len: 13; j_gene: TRBJ1-3; abundance: NA; d_gene: TRBD1; CDR3nt: TGCAGCGTCCGGGACAGGGGAGGAAACACCATATATTTT; CDR3aa: CSVRDRGGNTIYF
v_gene: TRBV6-6; len: 12; j_gene: TRBJ1-5; abundance: NA; d_gene: NA; CDR3nt: TGTGCCAGCACGGGTTTCGATCAGCCCCAGCATTTT; CDR3aa: CASTGFDQPQHF
v_gene: TRBV7-3; len: 16; j_gene: TRBJ2-5; abundance: once; d_gene: NA; CDR3nt: TGTGCCAGCAGCTTTGGCGACTCGTCGTCGCTGGAGACCCAGTACTTC; CDR3aa: CASSFGDSSSLETQYF
v_gene: TRBV5-6; len: 14; j_gene: TRBJ2-5; abundance: NA; d_gene: NA; CDR3nt: TGTGCCAGCAGCTTGGAAGCAGGGGAAGAGACCCAGTACTTC; CDR3aa: CASSLEAGEETQYF
v_gene: TRBV5-5; len: 13; j_gene: TRBJ2-5; abundance: once; d_gene: NA; CDR3nt: TGTGCCAGCAGCTTGTGGTCGGAAGAGACCCAGTACTTC; CDR3aa: CASSLWSEETQYF
v_gene: TRBV27; len: 15; j_gene: TRBJ1-6; abundance: NA; d_gene: TRBD1; CDR3nt: TGTGCCAGCAGTTTATCAGAAGGGGGCGCCTCACCCCTCCACTTT; CDR3aa: CASSLSEGGASPLHF
v_gene: TRBV10-2; len: 13; j_gene: TRBJ1-6; abundance: NA; d_gene: TRBD1; CDR3nt: TGCGCCAGCTTGGACAGGGGTAATTCACCCCTCCACTTT; CDR3aa: CASLDRGNSPLHF
v_gene: TRBV9; len: 13; j_gene: TRBJ2-7; abundance: NA; d_gene: NA; CDR3nt: TGTGCCAGCAGCGTTTATCAGGGAACCGAGCAGTACTTC; CDR3aa: CASSVYQGTEQYF
v_gene: TRBV7-2; len: 17; j_gene: TRBJ2-3; abundance: NA; d_gene: TRBD2; CDR3nt: TGTGCCAGCAGCTCTGGACTAGCGGGGGGCCGCACAGATACGCAGTATTTT; CDR3aa: CASSSGLAGGRTDTQYF
v_gene: TRBV7-8; len: 16; j_gene: TRBJ1-3; abundance: NA; d_gene: TRBD1; CDR3nt: TGTGCCAGCAGCTTCCGTAGGGGGCTTTTTGGAAACACCATATATTTT; CDR3aa: CASSFRRGLFGNTIYF
v_gene: TRBV19; len: 15; j_gene: TRBJ1-2; abundance: NA; d_gene: NA; CDR3nt: TGTGCCAGTAGTATCGGGAGGTCTACTAACTATGGCTACACCTTC; CDR3aa: CASSIGRSTNYGYTF
v_gene: TRBV7-9; len: 14; j_gene: TRBJ2-3; abundance: NA; d_gene: NA; CDR3nt: TGTGCCAGCAGCTTAGAGGGGGGGACAGATACGCAGTATTTT; CDR3aa: CASSLEGGTDTQYF
v_gene: TRBV28; len: 12; j_gene: TRBJ1-5; abundance: NA; d_gene: NA; CDR3nt: TGTGCCAGCAAGGGGGGCAATCAGCCCCAGCATTTT; CDR3aa: CASKGGNQPQHF
v_gene: TRBV6-5; len: 14; j_gene: TRBJ1-4; abundance: NA; d_gene: NA; CDR3nt: TGTGCCAGCAGTTCCGGGGAGAAAAATGAAAAACTGTTTTTT; CDR3aa: CASSSGEKNEKLFF
v_gene: TRBV27; len: 17; j_gene: TRBJ2-1; abundance: once; d_gene: NA; CDR3nt: TGTGCCAGCAGTTTAAGAGGCTGGGACTTGGGGTTCAATGAGCAGTTCTTC; CDR3aa: CASSLRGWDLGFNEQFF
v_gene: TRBV7-9; len: 13; j_gene: TRBJ1-2; abundance: NA; d_gene: TRBD1; CDR3nt: TGTGCCAGCAGCTTGGGACCAGGGGGTGGCTACACCTTC; CDR3aa: CASSLGPGGGYTF
v_gene: TRBV7-2; len: 16; j_gene: TRBJ2-5; abundance: NA; d_gene: TRBD2; CDR3nt: TGTGCCAGCAGCTTAGTAGATAGCGGGGGATGGGTGACCCAGTACTTC; CDR3aa: CASSLVDSGGWVTQYF
v_gene: TRBV5-6; len: 15; j_gene: TRBJ1-4; abundance: NA; d_gene: TRBD1; CDR3nt: TGTGCCAGCAGCCCCAGACAGGGAACGGTTGAAAAACTGTTTTTT; CDR3aa: CASSPRQGTVEKLFF
v_gene: TRBV10-3; len: 13; j_gene: TRBJ1-1; abundance: NA; d_gene: TRBD1; CDR3nt: TGTGCCATCACAGGGACAGAGAACACTGAAGCTTTCTTT; CDR3aa: CAITGTENTEAFF
v_gene: TRBV10-1; len: 14; j_gene: TRBJ2-1; abundance: NA; d_gene: NA; CDR3nt: TGCGCCAGCAGTGAGGGAGCCCCATACAATGAGCAGTTCTTC; CDR3aa: CASSEGAPYNEQFF
v_gene: TRBV5-1; len: 13; j_gene: TRBJ2-7; abundance: NA; d_gene: NA; CDR3nt: TGCGCCAGCAGCTTACAAATAGAGGACGAGCAGTACTTC; CDR3aa: CASSLQIEDEQYF
v_gene: TRBV28; len: 18; j_gene: TRBJ1-1; abundance: NA; d_gene: NA; CDR3nt: TGTGCCAGCAGTCCCGCCCGCCCAATACAGGGCCCGAACACTGAAGCTTTCTTT; CDR3aa: CASSPARPIQGPNTEAFF
v_gene: TRBV7-9; len: 16; j_gene: TRBJ1-1; abundance: NA; d_gene: TRBD1; CDR3nt: TGTGCCAGCAGCTCGAGAGAGACAGGGTTGAACACTGAAGCTTTCTTT; CDR3aa: CASSSRETGLNTEAFF